This T cell receptor (beta chain) was recorded in a study of cytomegalovirus exposure and HLA in healthy donors. Trimming left V 5 bases short and J 5 bases short, with 9 bases between. The CDR3 runs 12 residues. In germline, CDR1 is MNHNY, CDR2 SVGAGI (reference sequence). Primers: 60 Vbeta forward and 13 Jbeta reverse. Generated by immunoSEQ multiplex PCR, the TCRdb table keeps only in-frame clones and is missing some. Among 150,000 or so clones listed, roughly 79% were seen once. This receptor was taken from a woman between 45 and 65 years old in good health and CMV-seropositive. The sequencing sample was made of PBMCs. The V call is TRBV6-6, the J call TRBJ1-2; D is uncertain. CDR3 DNA: TGTGCCAGCAGTCCTCAGAGGTATGGCTACACCTTC. Amino acids: CASSPQRYGYTF.